This T cell receptor beta chain was recovered during a study of T cell repertoires in cytomegalovirus infection (dated by TCRdb to the late 2010s). Regarding the study in general: Donor HLA type was relevant to the analysis, because carriage of CMV infection together with the matching HLA type was indicated by public TCR beta signatures. Paper-wide results and their limitations: The ex vivo response was dominated by HLA-C-restricted CMV-specific TCR beta clonotypes, and the single most frequent clonotype in two of eight donors was supplied by these HLA-C-restricted clonotypes. Carriers of CMV infection plus the relevant HLA type were discriminated by the cumulative frequency of public TCR beta family members in the study cohort and in an independent approximately 360-donor cohort.

Comment on this clonotype: The target of this receptor is not known. Base quality data are lacking; no much larger clone is found one base away.

The listed sequencing device is Illumina HiSeq 1500. TCRdb passed the public sequencing reads through fastp at Q25 and MiXCR, retaining productive beta sequences. Rows with one shared CDR3 protein collapse into an entry with the most common genes and DNA. The sample yields 300,000 or so distinct CDR3 sequences; 9.6% were counted once. Of the sample, approximately 2.3% is held by the ten largest clones. Trimming removed 3 bases from V and 1 base from J; the gene matches leave 11 bases unexplained. From the cysteine through the phenylalanine, the CDR3 covers 18 amino acids. Of all the DNA, just the CDR3 is kept, 54 bases in frame from base 1.

The sequenced sample was PBMCs. The source of this sequence is a human donor in good health (CMV status not recorded). Some clones in this sample may be carry-over from other donors' samples. The V gene is TRBV12-3 or TRBV12-4 and the J gene is TRBJ1-5, with TRBD1 identical over 8 junction bases. The CDR3 protein is CASSFAPGGFRSNQPQHF. The DNA sequence follows: TGTGCCAGCAGTTTCGCGCCAGGGGGCTTCAGGAGCAATCAGCCCCAGCATTTT.